Presented here are 18 T cell receptor beta chains from one specimen sequenced in a study of technical replicates of blood from a handful of donors. Produced via immunoSEQ multiplex PCR; TCRdb's table is partial and in-frame only. The repertoire consists of 60,000 to 90,000 clones, with just under 95% occurring once and the leading ten covering 0.25%. The sample comprised T cells isolated from PBMCs. These receptors were collected from a human donor in good health.

The J gene is TRBJ2-5, the V gene TRBV5-4; 12 nucleotides line up with TRBD2. The length of the CDR3 is 15 residues. The V and J ends lost 1 base and 3 bases, in that order; junction bases with no gene match: 1. Per germline, CDR1 SGHNT and CDR2 YYREEE (reference sequence). The CDR3 sequence: CASSLRLAGEETQYF. The DNA of the CDR3 is TGTGCCAGCAGCTTGAGACTAGCGGGGGAAGAGACCCAGTACTTC.

Only one count was recorded for this clone. This sequence joins TRBV11-2 and TRBJ2-7, with a weak D call TRBD1 (5 bases). CDR1 SGHAT and CDR2 FQNNGV come from the germline V gene. The length of the CDR3 is 16 residues. Trimming removed 3 bases at V and 1 base at J, with 16 bases between. The CDR3 region is CASSFGGHLESYEQYF. CDR3 sequence (DNA): TGTGCCAGCAGCTTTGGCGGACACCTCGAGTCCTACGAGCAGTACTTC. Combining the CDR3 with reference TRBV11-2 and TRBJ2-7 gives the whole variable domain EAGVAQSPRYKIIEKRQSVAFWCNPISGHATLYWYQQILGQGPKLLIQFQNNGVVDDSQLPKDRFSAERLKGVDSTLKIQPAKLEDSAVYLCASSFGGHLESYEQYFGPGTRLTVT.

This chain uses TRBV6-1 with TRBJ1-4, with D tentatively TRBD1 (6 bases). V was cut by 3 bases and J by 5 bases, with 10 bases left in between. CDR1 and CDR2 (germline): MNHNS, SASEGT. This CDR3 has 14 amino acids. The CDR3 sequence: CASSEGGGNEKLFF. The CDR3 bases are TGTGCCAGCAGTGAGGGAGGGGGAAATGAAAAACTGTTTTTT.

V is TRBV10-3 and J is TRBJ2-3, with 9 bases lining up with TRBD2. V dropped 11 bases and J dropped 5; count of bases not matched to a gene: 11. CDR1 ENHRY and CDR2 SYGVKD come from the germline V gene. CDR3 length: 14 residues. The CDR3 protein is CALSEGRGGDTQYF. CDR3 DNA: TGTGCCCTCTCTGAAGGGCGGGGGGGAGATACGCAGTATTTT.

Only one count was recorded for this clone. The chain links TRBV5-4 to TRBJ2-7; 9 bases are shared with TRBD1. Germline assignment: CDR1 SGHNT and CDR2 YYREEE (reference sequence). The CDR3 contains 16 residues. With V trimmed by 3 bases and J by 5 bases, 12 bases remained unmatched. The CDR3 nucleotides read TGTGCCAGCAGCTGGAAGAACCGGGACAGGGAAGACGAGCAGTACTTC. Translation: CASSWKNRDREDEQYF.

The chain uses TRBV5-4 and TRBJ2-7; D may be TRBD1 (6 bases). Trimming shortened V by 4 bases and J by 6 bases, and 14 bases separated the two germline ends. The germline V gene has CDR1 SGHNT and CDR2 YYREEE (reference sequence). CDR3 length: 13 residues. The CDR3 DNA reads as TGTGCCAGCAGCGCTGGAACAGGGAGCGAGCAGTACTTC. Encoded protein: CASSAGTGSEQYF.

The J gene is TRBJ1-5, the V gene TRBV7-6, with 9 bases identical to TRBD1. The V gene's germline CDR1 is SGHVS and CDR2 FNYEAQ. V dropped 5 bases and J dropped 7; count of bases not matched to a gene: 3. The CDR3 runs 13 residues. The CDR3 is CASSPTGGQPQHF. The DNA for the CDR3 is TGTGCCAGCAGCCCCACAGGGGGCCAGCCCCAGCATTTT.

The V and J genes are TRBV29-1 and TRBJ2-7, with D possibly TRBD2 on 6 matching bases. Per germline, CDR1 SQVTM and CDR2 ANQGSEA. The V end was cut by 6 bases, the J end by 4 bases, with 13 bases between. This CDR3 has 12 residues. Written as DNA, the CDR3 is TGCAGCGTCGTAATGGGGACTTACGAGCAGTACTTC. Residues: CSVVMGTYEQYF.

On this clone: The junction departs from germline at one end; a sequencing error may be responsible. The rearrangement links TRBV15 to TRBJ1-5; unclear D gene. Germline values: CDR1 LNHNV, CDR2 YYDKDF (reference sequence). This CDR3 is built from 14 residues. Here the CDR3 DNA reads TGTGCCACCAGCAGAGATCGAGGGAACCAGCTCCAGCATTTT. As protein: CATSRDRGNQLQHF. The full variable domain, with the rest looked up from reference TRBV15 and TRBJ1-5, is DAMVIQNPRYQVTQFGKPVTLSCSQTLNHNVMYWYQQKSSQAPKLLFHYYDKDFNNEADTPDNFQSRRPNTSFCFLDIRSPGLGDTAMYLCATSRDRGNQLQHFGDGTRLSIL.

The chain carries TRBV6-5 and TRBJ1-2, with TRBD1 matching 8 bases. This CDR3 region has 15 residues. The V and J ends lost 2 bases and 3 bases, in that order; junction bases with no gene match: 5. Germline CDR1 MNHEY, CDR2 SVGAGI. The CDR3 nucleotides are TGTGCCAGCAGTTACGGACAGGGATGGCACTATGGCTACACCTTC. Residues: CASSYGQGWHYGYTF.

The chain couples TRBV7-9 to TRBJ1-1; possibly TRBD1 for D (6 bases). CDR3 size: 14 residues. The V end was cut by 0 bases, the J end by 4 bases, with 9 bases between. The germline V gene has CDR1 SEHNR and CDR2 FQNEAQ (reference sequence). The CDR3 DNA is TGTGCCAGCAGCTTAGCGGGGGCCGGCACTGAAGCTTTCTTT. Amino acid sequence: CASSLAGAGTEAFF.

CDR3 in DNA: TGCGCCGGGGCACAGGGGCTAAGCACTGAAGCTTTCTTT. Encoded protein: CAGAQGLSTEAFF. The chain recombines TRBV4-1 with TRBJ1-1; 7 bases match TRBD1. The CDR3 extends over 13 amino acids. CDR1 MGHRA and CDR2 YSYEKL come from the germline V gene. After removal of 11 bases from V and 4 bases from J, the junction contained 10 bases not matched to a gene.

This rearrangement joins TRBV13 to TRBJ1-6, with 10 bases that match TRBD1. Trimming at V came to 5 bases and at J to 8 bases, leaving 6 bases not matched to a gene. In germline, CDR1 is PRHDT, CDR2 FYEKMQ (reference sequence). The CDR3 runs to 15 residues. CDR3 protein: CASSLVGQGYSPLHF. The DNA for the CDR3 is TGTGCCAGCAGCCTAGTGGGACAGGGGTATTCACCCCTCCACTTT.

This rearrangement joins TRBV5-1 to TRBJ2-7, with 10 positions matching TRBD2. V lost 1 base to trimming and J lost 3 bases; unmatched junction nucleotides: 1. Germline CDR1 reads SGHRS; CDR2 reads YFSETQ. CDR3 size: 14 residues. The CDR3 reads CASSLTSGIYEQYF. As DNA, the CDR3 is TGCGCCAGCAGCTTGACTAGCGGGATCTACGAGCAGTACTTC.

This chain links TRBV25-1 with TRBJ2-5; 8 nucleotides match TRBD2. With 6 bases clipped from V and 1 base from J, the junction kept 10 bases outside the gene matches. CDR3 size: 16 residues. Germline values: CDR1 MGHDK, CDR2 SYGVNS. The CDR3 loop is CASSVRDGRAQETQYF. CDR3 bases: TGTGCCAGCAGCGTGAGGGACGGGAGGGCCCAAGAGACCCAGTACTTC.

The rearrangement links TRBV11-3 to TRBJ1-1, with a tentative D call TRBD1 (5 bases). The V and J ends lost 5 bases and 4 bases respectively, with 14 bases between them. The V gene's germline CDR1 is SGHNT and CDR2 YENEEA. The CDR3 is 14 residues long. The CDR3 here is CASSRAGPFTEAFF. The CDR3 coding sequence is TGTGCCAGCAGCAGGGCAGGGCCATTCACTGAAGCTTTCTTT.

The gene calls are TRBV6-5 and TRBJ1-1, with D possibly TRBD1 on 5 matching bases. Germline assignment: CDR1 MNHEY and CDR2 SVGAGI. The length of the CDR3 is 12 residues. Trimming pared 0 bases from V and 8 bases from J, leaving 7 bases between. The chain's CDR3 is CASSYSRGEAFF. Written as DNA, the CDR3 is TGTGCCAGCAGTTACTCTAGGGGCGAAGCTTTCTTT.

V is TRBV25-1 and J is TRBJ1-1; 10 bases line up with TRBD1. CDR1 and CDR2 (germline): MGHDK, SYGVNS. Trimming removed 8 bases from V and 3 bases from J; junction bases left unmatched: 3. This CDR3 is 13 amino acids long. CDR3 nucleotides: TGTGCCAGCGGGGACAGGGGATACACTGAAGCTTTCTTT. It is translated as CASGDRGYTEAFF.